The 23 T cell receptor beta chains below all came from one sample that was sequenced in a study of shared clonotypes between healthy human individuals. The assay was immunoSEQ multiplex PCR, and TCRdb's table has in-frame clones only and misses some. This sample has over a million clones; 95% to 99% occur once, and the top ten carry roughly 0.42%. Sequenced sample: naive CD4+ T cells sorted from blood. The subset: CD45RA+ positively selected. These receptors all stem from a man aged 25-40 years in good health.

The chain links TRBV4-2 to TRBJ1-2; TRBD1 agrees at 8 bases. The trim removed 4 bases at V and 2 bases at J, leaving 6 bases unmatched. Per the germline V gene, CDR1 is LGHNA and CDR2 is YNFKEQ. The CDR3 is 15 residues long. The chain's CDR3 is CASSRTDRENYGYTF. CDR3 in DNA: TGTGCCAGCAGCCGTACGGACAGGGAGAACTATGGCTACACCTTC.

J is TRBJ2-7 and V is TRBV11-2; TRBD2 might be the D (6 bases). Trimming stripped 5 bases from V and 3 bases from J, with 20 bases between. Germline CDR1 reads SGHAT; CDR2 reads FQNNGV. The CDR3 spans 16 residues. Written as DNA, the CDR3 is TGTGCCAGCAGCCCCGGGAGACCCAGCCAACACTACGAGCAGTACTTC. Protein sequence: CASSPGRPSQHYEQYF.

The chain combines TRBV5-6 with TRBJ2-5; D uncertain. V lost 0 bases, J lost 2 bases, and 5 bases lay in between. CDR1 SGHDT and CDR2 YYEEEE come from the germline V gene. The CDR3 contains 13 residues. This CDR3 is CASSLVAQETQYF. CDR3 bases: TGTGCCAGCAGCTTGGTGGCGCAAGAGACCCAGTACTTC.

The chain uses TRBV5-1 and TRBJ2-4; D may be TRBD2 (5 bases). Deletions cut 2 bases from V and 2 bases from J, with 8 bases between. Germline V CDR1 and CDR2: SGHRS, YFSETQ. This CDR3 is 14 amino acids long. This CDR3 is CASSFRDPKNIQYF. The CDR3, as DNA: TGCGCCAGCAGCTTCCGGGATCCCAAAAACATTCAGTACTTC.

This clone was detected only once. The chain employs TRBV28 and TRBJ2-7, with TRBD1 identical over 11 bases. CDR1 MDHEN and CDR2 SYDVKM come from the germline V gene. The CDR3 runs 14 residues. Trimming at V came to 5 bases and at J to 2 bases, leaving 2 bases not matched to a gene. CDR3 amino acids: CASSRTGGTYEQYF. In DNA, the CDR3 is TGTGCCAGCAGTAGGACAGGGGGCACCTACGAGCAGTACTTC.

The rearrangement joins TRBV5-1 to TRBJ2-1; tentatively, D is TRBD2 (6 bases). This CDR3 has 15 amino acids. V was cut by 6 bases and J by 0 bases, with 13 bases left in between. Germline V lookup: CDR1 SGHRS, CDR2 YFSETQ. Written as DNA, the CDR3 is TGCGCCAGCACTCCTGCCGGGAGCTCCTACAATGAGCAGTTCTTC. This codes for CASTPAGSSYNEQFF.

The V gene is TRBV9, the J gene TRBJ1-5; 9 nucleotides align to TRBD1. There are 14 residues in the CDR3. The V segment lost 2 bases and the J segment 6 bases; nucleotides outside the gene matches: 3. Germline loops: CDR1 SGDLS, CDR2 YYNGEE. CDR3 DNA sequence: TGTGCCAGCAGCGTTACAGGGGGCAGTCAGCCCCAGCATTTT. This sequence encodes CASSVTGGSQPQHF.

CDR3 residues: CASSPEGNTEAFF. For the CDR3, the DNA is TGTGCCAGCAGCCCTGAAGGGAACACTGAAGCTTTCTTT. The rearrangement uses TRBV7-2 and TRBJ1-1; D uncertain. This CDR3 has 13 residues. Trimming shortened V by 5 bases and J by 1 base, and 8 bases separated the two germline ends. Germline CDR1 is SGHTA and CDR2 is FQGNSA.

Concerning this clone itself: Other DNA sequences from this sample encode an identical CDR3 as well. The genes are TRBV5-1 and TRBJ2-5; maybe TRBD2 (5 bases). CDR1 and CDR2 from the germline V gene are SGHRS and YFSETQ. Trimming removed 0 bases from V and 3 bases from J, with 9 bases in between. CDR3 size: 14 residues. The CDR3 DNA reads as TGCGCCAGCAGCTTGGCGGGAAGCGAAGAGACCCAGTACTTC. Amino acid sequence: CASSLAGSEETQYF.

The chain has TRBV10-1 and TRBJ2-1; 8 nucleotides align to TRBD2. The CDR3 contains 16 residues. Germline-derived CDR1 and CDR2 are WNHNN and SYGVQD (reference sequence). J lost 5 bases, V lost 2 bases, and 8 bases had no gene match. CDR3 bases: TGCGCCAGCAGTGAGCGGGGGGGACTAGGACACAATGAGCAGTTCTTC. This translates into CASSERGGLGHNEQFF.

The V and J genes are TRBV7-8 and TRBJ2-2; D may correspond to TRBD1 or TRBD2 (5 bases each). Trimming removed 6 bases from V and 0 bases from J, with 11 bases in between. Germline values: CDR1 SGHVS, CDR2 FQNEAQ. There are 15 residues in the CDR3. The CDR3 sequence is CASSSLGPNTGELFF. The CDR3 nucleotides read TGTGCCAGCAGTTCTCTGGGACCGAACACCGGGGAGCTGTTTTTT.

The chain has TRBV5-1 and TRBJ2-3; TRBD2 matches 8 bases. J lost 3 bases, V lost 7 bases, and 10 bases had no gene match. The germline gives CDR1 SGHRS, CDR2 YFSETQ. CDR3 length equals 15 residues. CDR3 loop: CASGRGSGATDTQYF. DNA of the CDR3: TGCGCCAGCGGCCGGGGTAGCGGGGCTACAGATACGCAGTATTTT.

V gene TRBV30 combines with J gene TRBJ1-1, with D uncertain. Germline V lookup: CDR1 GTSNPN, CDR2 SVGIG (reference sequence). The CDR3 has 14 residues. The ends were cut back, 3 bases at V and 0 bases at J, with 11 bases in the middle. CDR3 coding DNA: TGTGCCTGGAGCCGGAGGCAGGTGAACACTGAAGCTTTCTTT. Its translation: CAWSRRQVNTEAFF.

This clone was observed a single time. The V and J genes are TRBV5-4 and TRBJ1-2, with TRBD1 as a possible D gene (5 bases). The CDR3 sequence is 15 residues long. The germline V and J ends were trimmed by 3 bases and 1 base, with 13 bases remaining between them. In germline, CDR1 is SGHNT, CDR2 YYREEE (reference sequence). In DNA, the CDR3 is TGTGCCAGCAGCTCAAGCGGGGGGTTTAACTATGGCTACACCTTC. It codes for CASSSSGGFNYGYTF.

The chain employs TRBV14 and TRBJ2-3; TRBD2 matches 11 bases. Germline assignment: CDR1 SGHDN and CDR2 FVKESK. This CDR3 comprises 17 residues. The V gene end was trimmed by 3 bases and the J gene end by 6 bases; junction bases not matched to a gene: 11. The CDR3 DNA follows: TGTGCCAGCAGCCACCCGACTAGCGGGACAAGGGAGGATACGCAGTATTTT. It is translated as CASSHPTSGTREDTQYF.

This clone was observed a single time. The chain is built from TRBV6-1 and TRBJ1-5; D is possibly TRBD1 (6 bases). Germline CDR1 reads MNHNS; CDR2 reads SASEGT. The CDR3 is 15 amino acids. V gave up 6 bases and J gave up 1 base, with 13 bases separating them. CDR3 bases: TGTGCCAGCAGCGAACAGGGTCCGAGCAATCAGCCCCAGCATTTT. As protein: CASSEQGPSNQPQHF.

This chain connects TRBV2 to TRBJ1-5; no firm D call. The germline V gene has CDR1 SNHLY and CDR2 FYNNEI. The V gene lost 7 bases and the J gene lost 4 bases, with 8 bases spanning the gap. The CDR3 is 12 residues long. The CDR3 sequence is CASKGANQPQHF. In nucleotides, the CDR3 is TGTGCCAGCAAAGGAGCAAATCAGCCCCAGCATTTT.

Here the CDR3 reads CASSLQAGGIYNEQFF. The CDR3 DNA is TGTGCCAGCAGTTTACAGGCGGGAGGGATTTACAATGAGCAGTTCTTC. The chain links TRBV28 to TRBJ2-1, with 9 bases identical to TRBD2. CDR3 size: 16 residues. From germline, CDR1 is MDHEN and CDR2 SYDVKM. V lost 2 bases and J lost 4; bases outside the gene matches: 6. The complete variable domain, with remaining parts taken from reference TRBV28 and TRBJ2-1, reads DVKVTQSSRYLVKRTGEKVFLECVQDMDHENMFWYRQDPGLGLRLIYFSYDVKMKEKGDIPEGYSVSREKKERFSLILESASTNQTSMYLCASSLQAGGIYNEQFFGPGTRLTVL.

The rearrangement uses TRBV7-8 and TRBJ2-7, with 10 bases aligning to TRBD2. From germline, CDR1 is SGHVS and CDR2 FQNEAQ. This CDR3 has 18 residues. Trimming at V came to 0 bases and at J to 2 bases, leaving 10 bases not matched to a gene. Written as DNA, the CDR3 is TGTGCCAGCAGCTTAGCGAGGGGGCCTAGCGGGAGTCCCTACGAGCAGTACTTC. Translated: CASSLARGPSGSPYEQYF.

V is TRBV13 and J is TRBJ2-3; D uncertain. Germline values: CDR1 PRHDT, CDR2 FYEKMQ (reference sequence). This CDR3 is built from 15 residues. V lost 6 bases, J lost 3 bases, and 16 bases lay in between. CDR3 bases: TGTGCCAGCAGATCCGTAGGGCTTTCAACAGATACGCAGTATTTT. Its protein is CASRSVGLSTDTQYF.

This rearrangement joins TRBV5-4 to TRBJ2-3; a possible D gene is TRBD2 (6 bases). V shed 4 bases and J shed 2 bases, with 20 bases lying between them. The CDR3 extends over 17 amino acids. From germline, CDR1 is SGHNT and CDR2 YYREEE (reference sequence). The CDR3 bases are TGTGCCAGCAGCCAAGGGACTGGCCAACATCTCACAGATACGCAGTATTTT. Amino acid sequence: CASSQGTGQHLTDTQYF.

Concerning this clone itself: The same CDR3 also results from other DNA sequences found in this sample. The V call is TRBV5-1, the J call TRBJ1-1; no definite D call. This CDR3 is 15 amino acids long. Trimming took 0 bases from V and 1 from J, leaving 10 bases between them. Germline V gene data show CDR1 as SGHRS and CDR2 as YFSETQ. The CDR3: CASSLEGGRNTEAFF. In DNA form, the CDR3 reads TGCGCCAGCAGCTTGGAAGGTGGGAGGAACACTGAAGCTTTCTTT.

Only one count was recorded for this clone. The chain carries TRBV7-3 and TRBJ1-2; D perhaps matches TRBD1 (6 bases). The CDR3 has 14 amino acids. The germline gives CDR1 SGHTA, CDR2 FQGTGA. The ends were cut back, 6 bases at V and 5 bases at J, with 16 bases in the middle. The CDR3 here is CASSPGGQPYGYTF. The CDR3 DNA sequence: TGTGCCAGCAGTCCCGGGGGGCAGCCATATGGCTACACCTTC.